The rows below give T cell receptor beta chains drawn from one sample of a study of beta chain features in type 1 diabetes. Only in-frame clones appear in the TCRdb table, and some are missing; sequencing was by immunoSEQ multiplex PCR. This repertoire shows 300,000 to 400,000 clones, 9.3% found once; its top ten account for roughly 1%. The sequencing sample was made of central memory CD4+ T cells from blood. These receptors all come from a man aged 30-40 years with type 1 diabetes. CDR3s include the opening cysteine and the closing phenylalanine or tryptophan. D genes are given only for firm matches. Only some rows state a clone size, as once, few, many or a class for expanded clones.

clone_size j_call v_call d_call cdr3_aa cdr3_nt
- TRBJ2-7 TRBV5-1 - CASSLGDASYEQYF TGCGCCAGCAGCTTGGGTGATGCCTCCTACGAGCAGTACTTC
few TRBJ1-1 TRBV5-1 TRBD1 CASSLGQGGGTEAFF TGCGCCAGCAGCTTGGGACAGGGCGGAGGTACTGAAGCTTTCTTT
few TRBJ1-1 TRBV10-3 - CAISGGTEAFF TGTGCCATCAGTGGGGGTACTGAAGCTTTCTTT
- TRBJ2-2 TRBV5-1 - CASSSSQSLGSNTGELFF TGCGCCAGCAGCTCCTCCCAGTCATTAGGCTCGAACACCGGGGAGCTGTTTTTT
- TRBJ1-3 TRBV7-2 - CASSSARPSGNTIYF TGTGCCAGCAGCTCGGCAAGGCCTTCTGGAAACACCATATATTTT
- TRBJ2-1 TRBV2 - CASSVVSWYYNEQFF TGTGCCAGCAGTGTGGTCTCGTGGTACTACAATGAGCAGTTCTTC
- TRBJ2-3 TRBV7-6 TRBD1 CASSSQTGGGTDTQYF TGTGCCAGCAGCTCACAGACAGGGGGCGGCACAGATACGCAGTATTTT
few TRBJ2-4 TRBV19 - CASRGHGEAKNIQYF TGTGCCAGTAGGGGACACGGAGAAGCCAAAAACATTCAGTACTTC
- TRBJ2-6 TRBV9 TRBD1 CASSVGIRDSGANVLTF TGTGCCAGCAGCGTAGGGATCCGGGACAGCGGGGCCAACGTCCTGACTTTC
few TRBJ2-7 TRBV9 - CASSVGPLYEQYF TGTGCCAGCAGCGTGGGGCCTCTATACGAGCAGTACTTC
few TRBJ2-5 TRBV27 - CASHRGETQYF TGTGCCAGCCATCGGGGAGAGACCCAGTACTTC
- TRBJ2-3 TRBV4-1 TRBD1 CASSHGQGRFVTDTQYF TGCGCCAGCAGCCACGGACAGGGCAGGTTCGTCACAGATACGCAGTATTTT
few TRBJ2-5 TRBV6-5 - CASSYSGGGETQYF TGTGCCAGCAGTTACTCAGGAGGGGGGGAGACCCAGTACTTC
- TRBJ1-2 TRBV18 TRBD1 CASSPSGTGLNYGYTF TGTGCCAGCTCACCCTCCGGGACAGGGTTGAACTATGGCTACACCTTC
- TRBJ2-2 TRBV9 - CASSPGTAANTGELFF TGTGCCAGCAGCCCAGGGACGGCCGCGAACACCGGGGAGCTGTTTTTT
- TRBJ1-2 TRBV7-9 TRBD1 CASSQTGGGNYGYTF TGTGCCAGCAGCCAAACAGGGGGCGGGAACTATGGCTACACCTTC
- TRBJ2-1 TRBV11-2 TRBD2 CASTIRGTSGGNEQFF TGTGCCAGCACCATTAGAGGGACTAGCGGGGGGAATGAGCAGTTCTTC
- TRBJ2-3 TRBV11-2 TRBD2 CASSPIGGGASDTQYF TGTGCCAGCAGCCCGATTGGCGGGGGGGCGTCAGATACGCAGTATTTT
few TRBJ2-5 TRBV27 - CASSQQGGGPQYF TGTGCCAGCAGTCAACAGGGTGGGGGGCCCCAGTACTTC
few TRBJ1-1 TRBV6-5 - CASSYKLVTFF TGTGCCAGCAGCTACAAGCTAGTGACTTTCTTT
- TRBJ2-2 TRBV7-2 - CASSLAKGTGELFF TGTGCCAGCAGCTTAGCCAAGGGCACCGGGGAGCTGTTTTTT
few TRBJ2-5 TRBV7-9 - CASSTGWETQYF TGTGCCAGCAGTACCGGGTGGGAGACCCAGTACTTC
few TRBJ2-3 TRBV7-2 TRBD1 CASSAFTGGTTDTQYF TGTGCCAGCAGCGCTTTTACAGGGGGTACAACAGATACGCAGTATTTT
- TRBJ2-2 TRBV2 - CASRDPKNTGELFF TGTGCCAGCAGGGATCCAAAGAACACCGGGGAGCTGTTTTTT
- TRBJ2-5 TRBV27 - CASRPAGGRAGRETQYF TGTGCCAGCAGGCCCGCTGGGGGAAGGGCCGGTCGGGAGACCCAGTACTTC
many TRBJ1-1 TRBV10-2 TRBD1 CASRWTGDAEAFF TGCGCCAGCAGGTGGACAGGGGACGCTGAAGCTTTCTTT
- TRBJ2-3 TRBV7-2 TRBD1 CASSSRGPAITDTQYF TGTGCCAGCAGTTCCAGGGGGCCCGCTATCACAGATACGCAGTATTTT
- TRBJ2-5 TRBV7-2 TRBD1 CASSLQGQGQETQYF TGTGCCAGCAGCCTTCAAGGACAGGGCCAAGAGACCCAGTACTTC
- TRBJ2-3 TRBV4-1 - CASSLGLVADTQYF TGCGCCAGCAGCCTAGGGCTAGTGGCAGATACGCAGTATTTT
few TRBJ1-4 TRBV2 - CASRRGVGEKLFF TGTGCCAGCCGCCGGGGGGTCGGGGAAAAACTGTTTTTT
- TRBJ2-3 TRBV4-3 - CASSQDPAGLLSTDTQYF TGCGCCAGCAGCCAAGATCCGGCGGGACTCCTCAGCACAGATACGCAGTATTTT
- TRBJ2-2 TRBV30 TRBD2 CAWSVAGANTGELFF TGTGCCTGGAGTGTAGCGGGAGCGAACACCGGGGAGCTGTTTTTT
- TRBJ2-1 TRBV23-1 - CASSQGGRVEQFF TGCGCCAGCAGTCAGGGGGGACGGGTTGAGCAGTTCTTC
few TRBJ2-3 TRBV4-3 - CASSQDPRGLAPGTQYF TGCGCCAGCAGCCAAGATCCGAGGGGACTGGCCCCGGGCACGCAGTATTTT
- TRBJ2-1 TRBV7-2 TRBD1 CASSAVQGAHEQFF TGTGCCAGCAGCGCCGTTCAGGGGGCCCATGAGCAGTTCTTC
- TRBJ1-1 TRBV30 TRBD1 CAWSSGTGAVAFF TGTGCCTGGAGTTCCGGGACAGGGGCTGTAGCTTTCTTT
few TRBJ1-5 TRBV7-8 TRBD1 CASSPRTGISNQPQHF TGTGCCAGCAGCCCAAGGACAGGGATAAGCAATCAGCCCCAGCATTTT
few TRBJ2-1 TRBV27 TRBD1 CASSLGDRVAEQFF TGTGCCAGCAGTTTAGGGGACAGGGTCGCTGAGCAGTTCTTC
few TRBJ1-5 TRBV27 - CASSPLGGLSNQPQHF TGTGCCAGCAGTCCCCTGGGGGGGCTCAGCAATCAGCCCCAGCATTTT
- TRBJ1-5 TRBV6-6 TRBD1 CASRVGTDYQPQHF TGTGCCAGCAGGGTCGGGACAGATTATCAGCCCCAGCATTTT
- TRBJ2-5 TRBV5-1 - CASSFVSPWEETQYF TGCGCCAGCAGCTTTGTCTCCCCGTGGGAAGAGACCCAGTACTTC
- TRBJ1-2 TRBV30 - CAWSVGWGQSGGYTF TGTGCCTGGAGTGTCGGCTGGGGGCAGTCGGGTGGCTACACCTTC
few TRBJ2-6 TRBV27 - CASSSIRDSSGANVLTF TGTGCCAGCAGTTCCATCAGGGATAGCTCTGGGGCCAACGTCCTGACTTTC
few TRBJ2-3 TRBV7-9 - CASSFTGSTDTQYF TGTGCCAGCAGCTTTACAGGTAGCACAGATACGCAGTATTTT
- TRBJ2-1 TRBV7-6 TRBD2 CASSLGLAVYNEQFF TGTGCCAGCAGCCTCGGACTAGCGGTTTACAATGAGCAGTTCTTC
few TRBJ2-1 TRBV5-4 TRBD1 CASSLSLAGTGYNEQFF TGTGCCAGCAGCTTGAGTTTAGCCGGGACAGGTTACAATGAGCAGTTCTTC
- TRBJ1-4 TRBV20-1 - CSAGGTGKLFF TGCAGTGCCGGTGGCACGGGGAAACTGTTTTTT
few TRBJ2-5 TRBV5-4 - CASSPRGPEETQYF TGTGCCAGCAGCCCGCGGGGGCCAGAAGAGACCCAGTACTTC
- TRBJ2-5 TRBV11-2 - CASSLVRTQYF TGTGCCAGCAGCTTAGTCCGGACCCAGTACTTC
few TRBJ2-5 TRBV7-2 - CASSLELGETQYF TGTGCCAGCAGCTTAGAACTGGGAGAGACCCAGTACTTC